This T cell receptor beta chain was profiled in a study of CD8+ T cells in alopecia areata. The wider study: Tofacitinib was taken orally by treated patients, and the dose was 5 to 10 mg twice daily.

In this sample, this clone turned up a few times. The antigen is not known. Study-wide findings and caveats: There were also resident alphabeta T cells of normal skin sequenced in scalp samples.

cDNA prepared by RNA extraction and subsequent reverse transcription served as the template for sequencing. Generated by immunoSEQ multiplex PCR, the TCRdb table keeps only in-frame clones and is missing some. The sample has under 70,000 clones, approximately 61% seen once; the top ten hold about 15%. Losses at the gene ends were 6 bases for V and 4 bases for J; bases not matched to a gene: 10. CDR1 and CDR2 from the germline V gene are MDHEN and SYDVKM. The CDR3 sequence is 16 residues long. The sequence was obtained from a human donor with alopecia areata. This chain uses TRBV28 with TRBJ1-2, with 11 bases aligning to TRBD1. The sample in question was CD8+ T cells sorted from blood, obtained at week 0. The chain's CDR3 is CASRISDRGRSYGYTF. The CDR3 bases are TGTGCCAGCAGGATCTCGGACAGGGGGCGTTCCTATGGCTACACCTTC.